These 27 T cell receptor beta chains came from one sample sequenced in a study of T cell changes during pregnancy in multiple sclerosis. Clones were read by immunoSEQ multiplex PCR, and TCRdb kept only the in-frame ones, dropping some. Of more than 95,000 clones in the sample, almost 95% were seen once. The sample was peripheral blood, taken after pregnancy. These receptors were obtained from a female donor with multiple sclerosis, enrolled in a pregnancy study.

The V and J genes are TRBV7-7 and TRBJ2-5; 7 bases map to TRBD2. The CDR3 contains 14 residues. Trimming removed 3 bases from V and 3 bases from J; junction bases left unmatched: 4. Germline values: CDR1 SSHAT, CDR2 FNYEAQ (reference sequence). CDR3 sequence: CASSFGGREETQYF. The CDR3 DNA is TGTGCCAGCAGCTTCGGAGGGAGGGAAGAGACCCAGTACTTC.

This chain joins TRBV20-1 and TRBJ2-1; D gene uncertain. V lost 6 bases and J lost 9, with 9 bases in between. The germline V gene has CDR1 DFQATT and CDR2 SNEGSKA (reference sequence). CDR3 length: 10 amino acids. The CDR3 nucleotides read TGCAGTGCCAGTAGAGGTGAGCAGTTCTTC. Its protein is CSASRGEQFF.

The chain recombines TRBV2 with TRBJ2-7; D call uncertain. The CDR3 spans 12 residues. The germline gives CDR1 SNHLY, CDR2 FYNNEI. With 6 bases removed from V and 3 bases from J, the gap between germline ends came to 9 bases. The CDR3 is CASSGNGYEQYF. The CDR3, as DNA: TGTGCCAGCAGCGGTAATGGCTACGAGCAGTACTTC.

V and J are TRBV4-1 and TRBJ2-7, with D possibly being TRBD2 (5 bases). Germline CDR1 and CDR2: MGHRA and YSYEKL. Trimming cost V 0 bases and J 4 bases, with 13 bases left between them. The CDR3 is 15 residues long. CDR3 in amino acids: CASSQDEGTYYEQYF. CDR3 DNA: TGCGCCAGCAGCCAAGATGAGGGCACATATTACGAGCAGTACTTC.

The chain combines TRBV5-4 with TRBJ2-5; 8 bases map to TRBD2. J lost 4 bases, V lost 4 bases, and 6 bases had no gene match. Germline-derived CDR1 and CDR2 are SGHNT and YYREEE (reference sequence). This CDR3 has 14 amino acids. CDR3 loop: CASSARGGGETQYF. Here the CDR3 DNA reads TGTGCCAGCAGCGCCCGGGGGGGAGGAGAGACCCAGTACTTC.

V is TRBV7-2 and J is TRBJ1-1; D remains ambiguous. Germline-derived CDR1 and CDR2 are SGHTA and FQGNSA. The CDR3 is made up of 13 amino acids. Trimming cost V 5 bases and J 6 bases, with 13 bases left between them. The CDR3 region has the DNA TGTGCCAGCAGCCCCCGGCGTCGGGCTGAAGCTTTCTTT. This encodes CASSPRRRAEAFF.

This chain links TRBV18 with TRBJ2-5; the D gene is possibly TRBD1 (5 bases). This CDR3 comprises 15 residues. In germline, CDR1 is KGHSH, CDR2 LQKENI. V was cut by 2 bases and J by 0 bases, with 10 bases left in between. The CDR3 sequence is CASSPRGSYQETQYF. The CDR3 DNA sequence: TGTGCCAGCTCACCAAGGGGATCGTACCAAGAGACCCAGTACTTC. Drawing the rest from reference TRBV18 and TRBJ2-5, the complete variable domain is NAGVMQNPRHLVRRRGQEARLRCSPMKGHSHVYWYRQLPEEGLKFMVYLQKENIIDESGMPKERFSAEFPKEGPSILRIQQVVRGDSAAYFCASSPRGSYQETQYFGPGTRLLVL.

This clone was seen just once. DNA for the CDR3: TGTGCCAGCAGTGGTAAAGAGACCCAGTACTTC. It is translated as CASSGKETQYF. V and J are TRBV6-1 and TRBJ2-5; D unresolved. The ends were cut back, 4 bases at V and 3 bases at J, with 3 bases in the middle. Germline V gives CDR1 MNHNS, CDR2 SASEGT. This CDR3 is 11 amino acids long.

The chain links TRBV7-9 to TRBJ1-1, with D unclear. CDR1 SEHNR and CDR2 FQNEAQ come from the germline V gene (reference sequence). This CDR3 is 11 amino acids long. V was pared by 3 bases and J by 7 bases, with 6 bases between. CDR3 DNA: TGTGCCAGCAGCTTTTCGAGTGAAGCTTTCTTT. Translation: CASSFSSEAFF. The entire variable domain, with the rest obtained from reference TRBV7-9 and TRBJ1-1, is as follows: DTGVSQNPRHKITKRGQNVTFRCDPISEHNRLYWYRQTLGQGPEFLTYFQNEAQLEKSRLLSDRFSAERPKGSFSTLEIQRTEQGDSAMYLCASSFSSEAFFGQGTRLTVV.

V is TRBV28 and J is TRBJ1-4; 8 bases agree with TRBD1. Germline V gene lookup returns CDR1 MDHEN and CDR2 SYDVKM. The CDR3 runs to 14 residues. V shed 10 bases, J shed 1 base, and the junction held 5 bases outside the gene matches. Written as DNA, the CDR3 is TGTGCCATTCTAGGACAGGGAACTAATGAAAAACTGTTTTTT. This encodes CAILGQGTNEKLFF.

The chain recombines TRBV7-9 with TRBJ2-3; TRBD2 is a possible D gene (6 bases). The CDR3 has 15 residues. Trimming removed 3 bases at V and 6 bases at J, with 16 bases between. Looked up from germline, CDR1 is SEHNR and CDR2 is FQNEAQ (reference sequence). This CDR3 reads CASSFLDGAGDTQYF. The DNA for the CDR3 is TGTGCCAGCAGCTTTCTGGATGGTGCGGGGGATACGCAGTATTTT.

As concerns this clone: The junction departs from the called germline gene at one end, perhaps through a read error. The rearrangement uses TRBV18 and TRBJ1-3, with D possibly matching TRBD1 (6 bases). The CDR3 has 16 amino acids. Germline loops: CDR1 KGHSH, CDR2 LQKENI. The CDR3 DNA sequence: TGTGCCAGCTCCCCACTTTCGACAGGTATTGGAAACACCATATATTTT. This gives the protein CASSPLSTGIGNTIYF.

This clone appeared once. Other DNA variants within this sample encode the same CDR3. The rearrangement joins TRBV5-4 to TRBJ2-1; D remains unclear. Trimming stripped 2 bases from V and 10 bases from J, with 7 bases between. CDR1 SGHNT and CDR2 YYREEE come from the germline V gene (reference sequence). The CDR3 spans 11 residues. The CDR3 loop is CASSFSREQFF. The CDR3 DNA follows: TGTGCCAGCAGCTTTTCGAGGGAGCAGTTCTTC.

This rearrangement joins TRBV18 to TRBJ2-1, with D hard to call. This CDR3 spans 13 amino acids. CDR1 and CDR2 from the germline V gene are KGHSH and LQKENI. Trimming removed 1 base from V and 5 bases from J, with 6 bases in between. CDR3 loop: CASSPRPDNEQFF. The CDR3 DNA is TGTGCCAGCTCACCACGGCCTGACAATGAGCAGTTCTTC.

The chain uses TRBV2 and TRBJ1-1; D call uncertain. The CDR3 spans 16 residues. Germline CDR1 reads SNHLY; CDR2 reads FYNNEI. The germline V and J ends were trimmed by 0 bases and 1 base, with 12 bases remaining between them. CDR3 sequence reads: CASSEAPRVGNTEAFF. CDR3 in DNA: TGTGCCAGCAGTGAAGCCCCGAGGGTGGGGAACACTGAAGCTTTCTTT. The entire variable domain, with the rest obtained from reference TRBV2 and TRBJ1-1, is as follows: EPEVTQTPSHQVTQMGQEVILRCVPISNHLYFYWYRQILGQKVEFLVSFYNNEISEKSEIFDDQFSVERPDGSNFTLKIRSTKLEDSAMYFCASSEAPRVGNTEAFFGQGTRLTVV.

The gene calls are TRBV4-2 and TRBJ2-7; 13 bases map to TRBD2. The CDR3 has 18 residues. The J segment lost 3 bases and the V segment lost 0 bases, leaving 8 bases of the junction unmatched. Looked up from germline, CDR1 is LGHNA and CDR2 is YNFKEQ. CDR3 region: CASSQDTRLAGGNYEQYF. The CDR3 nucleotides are TGTGCCAGCAGCCAAGATACACGACTAGCGGGGGGTAACTACGAGCAGTACTTC.

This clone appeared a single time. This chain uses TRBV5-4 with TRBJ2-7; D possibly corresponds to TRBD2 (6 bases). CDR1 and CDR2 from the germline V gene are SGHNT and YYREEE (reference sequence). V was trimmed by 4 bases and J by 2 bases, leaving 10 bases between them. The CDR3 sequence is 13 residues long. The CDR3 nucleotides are TGTGCCAGCAGCCCGGGGGTGGCCTACGAGCAGTACTTC. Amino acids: CASSPGVAYEQYF.

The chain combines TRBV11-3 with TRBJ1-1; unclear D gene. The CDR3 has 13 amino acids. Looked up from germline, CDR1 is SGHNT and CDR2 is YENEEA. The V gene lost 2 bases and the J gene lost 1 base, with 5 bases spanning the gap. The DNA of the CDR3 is TGTGCCAGCAGCTTAACGAGGAACACTGAAGCTTTCTTT. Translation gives CASSLTRNTEAFF.

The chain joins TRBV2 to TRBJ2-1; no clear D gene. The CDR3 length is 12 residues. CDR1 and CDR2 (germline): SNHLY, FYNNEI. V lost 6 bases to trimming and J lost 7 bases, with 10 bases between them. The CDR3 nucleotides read TGTGCCAGCAGAAGTATTGAGAATGAGCAGTTCTTC. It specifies CASRSIENEQFF. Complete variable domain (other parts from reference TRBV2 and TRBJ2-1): EPEVTQTPSHQVTQMGQEVILRCVPISNHLYFYWYRQILGQKVEFLVSFYNNEISEKSEIFDDQFSVERPDGSNFTLKIRSTKLEDSAMYFCASRSIENEQFFGPGTRLTVL.

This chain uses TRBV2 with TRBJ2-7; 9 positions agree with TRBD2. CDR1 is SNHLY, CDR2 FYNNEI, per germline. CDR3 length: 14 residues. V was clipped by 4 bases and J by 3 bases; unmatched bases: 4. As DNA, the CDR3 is TGTGCCAGCAGTGTCGGAGCGGGGGGCTACGAGCAGTACTTC. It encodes CASSVGAGGYEQYF.

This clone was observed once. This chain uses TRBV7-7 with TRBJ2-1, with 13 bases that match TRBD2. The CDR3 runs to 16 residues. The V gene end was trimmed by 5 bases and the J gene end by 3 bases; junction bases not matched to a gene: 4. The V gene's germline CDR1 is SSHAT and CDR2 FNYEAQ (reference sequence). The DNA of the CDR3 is TGTGCCAGCAGCCGGACTAGCGGGGGTCGCTACAATGAGCAGTTCTTC. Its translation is CASSRTSGGRYNEQFF.

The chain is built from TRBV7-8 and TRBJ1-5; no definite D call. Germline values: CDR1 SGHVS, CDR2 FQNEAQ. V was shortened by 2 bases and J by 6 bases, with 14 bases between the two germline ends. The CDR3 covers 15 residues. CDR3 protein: CASSLRPGERQPQHF. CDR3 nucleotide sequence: TGTGCCAGCAGCTTACGCCCCGGGGAGCGTCAGCCCCAGCATTTT.

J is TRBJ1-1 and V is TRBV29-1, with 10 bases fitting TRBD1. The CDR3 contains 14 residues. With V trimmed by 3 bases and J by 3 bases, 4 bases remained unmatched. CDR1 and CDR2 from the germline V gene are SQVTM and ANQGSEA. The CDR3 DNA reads TGCAGCGTTGATCCGGGACAGGGGTACACTGAAGCTTTCTTT. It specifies CSVDPGQGYTEAFF.

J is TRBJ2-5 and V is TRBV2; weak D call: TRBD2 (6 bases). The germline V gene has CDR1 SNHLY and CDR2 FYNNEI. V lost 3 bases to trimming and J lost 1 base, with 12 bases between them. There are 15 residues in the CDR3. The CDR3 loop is CASSEGGRAQETQYF. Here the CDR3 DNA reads TGTGCCAGCAGTGAGGGGGGAAGGGCCCAAGAGACCCAGTACTTC.

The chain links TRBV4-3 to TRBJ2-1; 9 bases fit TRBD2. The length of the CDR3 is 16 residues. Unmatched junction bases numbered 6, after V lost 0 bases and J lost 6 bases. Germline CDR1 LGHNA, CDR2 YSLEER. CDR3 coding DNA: TGCGCCAGCAGCCAAGATCGCGGGGGGGGCCTCAATGAGCAGTTCTTC. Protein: CASSQDRGGGLNEQFF.

The CDR3 coding sequence is TGTGCCAGCAGCACGATGGCCGAGCAGTACTTC. Protein product: CASSTMAEQYF. V gene TRBV7-9 combines with J gene TRBJ2-7; no firm D call. This CDR3 is built from 11 residues. V lost 5 bases and J 6 bases, leaving 8 bases between the germline ends. Germline loops: CDR1 SEHNR, CDR2 FQNEAQ (reference sequence).

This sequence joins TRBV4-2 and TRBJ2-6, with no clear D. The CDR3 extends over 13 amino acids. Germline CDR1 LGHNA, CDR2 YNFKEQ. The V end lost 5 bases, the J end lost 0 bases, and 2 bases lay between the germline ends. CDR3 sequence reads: CASSYSGANVLTF. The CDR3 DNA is TGTGCCAGCAGCTACTCTGGGGCCAACGTCCTGACTTTC.